This TCR beta chain is from a study of blood T cell repertoires in COVID-19. Background on the study: Material from acute and convalescent COVID-19 was sourced from the United States, Italy and Spain.

Measured with immunoSEQ multiplex PCR; TCRdb has only the in-frame clones, and not every one. This table holds 130,000 or so clones, roughly 89% found once. Germline V CDR1 and CDR2: MNHEY, SVGEGT. The CDR3 runs to 11 residues. The trim removed 3 bases at V and 9 bases at J, leaving 2 bases unmatched. Input material: peripheral blood. The V gene is TRBV6-2 or TRBV6-3, the J gene TRBJ2-7; 7 nucleotides line up with TRBD2. The TCR sequence derives from a woman in her forties or fifties with acute or convalescent COVID-19. The CDR3 loop reads CASSYGTTQYF. Written as DNA, the CDR3 is TGTGCCAGCAGTTATGGGACTACGCAGTACTTC.